A single sample gave rise to the 30 T cell receptor beta chains below, sequenced in a study of blood T cell repertoires in COVID-19. The repertoire was sequenced with immunoSEQ multiplex PCR; TCRdb's copy has only in-frame clones and lacks some. The sample records about 240,000 clones, approximately 80% being singletons. The specimen sequenced was peripheral blood. These receptors originate from a man between 25 and 39 years old who had recovered from COVID-19.

The chain joins TRBV25-1 to TRBJ1-2; 9 bases are a match to TRBD1. This CDR3 is built from 15 residues. V lost 1 base to trimming and J lost 3 bases; unmatched junction nucleotides: 3. Germline V gene sequence: CDR1 MGHDK, CDR2 SYGVNS. The CDR3 coding sequence is TGTGCCAGCAGTGAATCTGGGGACAGGGACTATGGCTACACCTTC. Translation: CASSESGDRDYGYTF.

This clone appeared a single time. V gene TRBV2 combines with J gene TRBJ2-7, with 7 bases fitting TRBD1. This CDR3 region has 14 residues. V was clipped by 4 bases and J by 0 bases; unmatched bases: 3. Germline CDR1 reads SNHLY; CDR2 reads FYNNEI. The CDR3 loop is CASSVGTVSYEQYF. The CDR3 nucleotides read TGTGCCAGCAGTGTAGGGACAGTCTCCTACGAGCAGTACTTC. Full variable domain (missing parts from reference TRBV2 and TRBJ2-7): EPEVTQTPSHQVTQMGQEVILRCVPISNHLYFYWYRQILGQKVEFLVSFYNNEISEKSEIFDDQFSVERPDGSNFTLKIRSTKLEDSAMYFCASSVGTVSYEQYFGPGTRLTVT.

This chain joins TRBV24-1 and TRBJ2-5; weak D call: TRBD1 (5 bases). V dropped 3 bases and J dropped 5 bases, with 9 bases sitting between them. Germline V gene lookup returns CDR1 KGHDR and CDR2 SFDVKD. This CDR3 comprises 13 residues. CDR3 residues: CATSDARVETQYF. The DNA of the CDR3 is TGTGCCACCAGTGATGCCAGGGTGGAGACCCAGTACTTC.

This chain links TRBV11-2 with TRBJ2-1; D unclear. CDR1 and CDR2 from the germline V gene are SGHAT and FQNNGV. Trimming took 1 base from V and 7 from J, leaving 2 bases between them. This CDR3 has 11 residues. DNA of the CDR3: TGTGCCAGCAGCTTAGCTAATGAGCAGTTCTTC. Residues: CASSLANEQFF.

This clone was detected once. V is TRBV7-9 and J is TRBJ1-6; possible D gene TRBD1, 6 bases. The CDR3 is 14 residues long. Trimming cost V 1 base and J 7 bases, with 8 bases left between them. Germline assignment: CDR1 SEHNR and CDR2 FQNEAQ (reference sequence). In DNA form, the CDR3 reads TGTGCCAGCAGCTTAGAGGGGGGGAATTCACCCCTCCACTTT. It translates to CASSLEGGNSPLHF.

The chain links TRBV6-1 to TRBJ2-7; TRBD1 is a possible D gene (5 bases). This CDR3 contains 15 residues. Germline V lookup: CDR1 MNHNS, CDR2 SASEGT. Deletions cut 2 bases from V and 2 bases from J, with 13 bases between. CDR3 in amino acids: CASSEPQQVPYEQYV. The CDR3 nucleotides are TGTGCCAGCAGTGAACCGCAACAGGTACCCTACGAGCAGTACGTC.

The chain employs TRBV5-5 and TRBJ1-1; D is undetermined. Trimming left V 2 bases short and J 2 bases short, with 10 bases between. This CDR3 contains 14 residues. Germline V gene data show CDR1 as SGHKS and CDR2 as YYEKEE (reference sequence). CDR3 amino acids: CASSFRPTNTEAFF. The CDR3 coding sequence is TGTGCCAGCAGCTTTAGACCGACAAACACTGAAGCTTTCTTT.

This clone was seen a single time. CDR3 sequence: CASGFPTSEAFF. In nucleotides, the CDR3 is TGTGCTAGTGGTTTCCCCACCAGTGAAGCTTTCTTT. The V call is TRBV12-5, the J call TRBJ1-1, with no clear D. There are 12 residues in the CDR3. The germline gives CDR1 LGHNT, CDR2 FRNRAP. Trimming pared 3 bases from V and 7 bases from J, leaving 9 bases between.

This chain joins TRBV5-1 and TRBJ2-1; TRBD2 matches at 10 bases. V lost 1 base, J lost 8 bases, and 3 bases stayed unmatched. Per germline, CDR1 SGHRS and CDR2 YFSETQ. The CDR3 runs to 14 residues. CDR3 protein: CASSLKGTSDEQFF. DNA for the CDR3: TGCGCCAGCAGCTTGAAAGGGACTAGCGATGAGCAGTTCTTC.

The chain recombines TRBV5-1 with TRBJ1-2; D may be TRBD1 (6 bases). This CDR3 spans 14 amino acids. Per the germline V gene, CDR1 is SGHRS and CDR2 is YFSETQ. V lost 5 bases to trimming and J lost 8 bases, with 19 bases between them. The CDR3, as DNA: TGCGCCAGCAGTCCAACAGGGCTAGTAGGGGGCTACACCTTC. Protein product: CASSPTGLVGGYTF.

The gene calls are TRBV5-1 and TRBJ2-2; 9 nucleotides line up with TRBD2. The trim removed 4 bases at V and 6 bases at J, leaving 13 bases unmatched. The length of the CDR3 is 17 residues. Germline CDR1 and CDR2: SGHRS and YFSETQ. CDR3 in amino acids: CASSRTRGGANAGELFF. The DNA for the CDR3 is TGCGCCAGCAGCCGGACTCGCGGGGGGGCCAACGCCGGGGAGCTGTTTTTT.

The CDR3 protein is CASIYRGNTEAFF. The CDR3 coding sequence is TGTGCCAGCATTTACAGGGGGAACACTGAAGCTTTCTTT. The rearrangement links TRBV12-3 or TRBV12-4 to TRBJ1-1; the match to TRBD1 covers 7 bases. V lost 7 bases to trimming and J lost 1 base; unmatched junction nucleotides: 3. There are 13 residues in the CDR3.

This rearrangement joins TRBV19 to TRBJ2-1; TRBD1 matches 10 bases. V shed 4 bases and J 6 bases; nucleotides not matched to a gene: 6. The length of the CDR3 is 15 residues. The germline gives CDR1 LNHDA, CDR2 SQIVND (reference sequence). The CDR3 DNA reads TGTGCCAGTAGTACAAGACAGGGGGCCTTCAATGAGCAGTTCTTC. The encoded protein is CASSTRQGAFNEQFF. The whole variable domain, filled in from reference TRBV19 and TRBJ2-1, reads DGGITQSPKYLFRKEGQNVTLSCEQNLNHDAMYWYRQDPGQGLRLIYYSQIVNDFQKGDIAEGYSVSREKKESFPLTVTSAQKNPTAFYLCASSTRQGAFNEQFFGPGTRLTVL.

The chain uses TRBV6-4 and TRBJ2-3; D unresolved. This CDR3 is 13 amino acids long. Germline CDR1 MRHNA, CDR2 SNTAGT. V shed 2 bases and J shed 2 bases, with 5 bases lying between them. The CDR3 protein is CASSDQATDTQYF. In DNA form, the CDR3 reads TGTGCCAGCAGTGACCAGGCCACAGATACGCAGTATTTT.

This clone was seen a handful of times. The chain employs TRBV5-8 and TRBJ2-7; perhaps TRBD2 as D (6 bases). The CDR3 runs to 14 residues. V lost 4 bases and J lost 7, with 18 bases in between. The germline V gene has CDR1 SGHTS and CDR2 YDEGEE. This CDR3 reads CASSRAGTGREQYF. The CDR3 DNA follows: TGTGCCAGCAGCCGCGCGGGGACTGGGCGGGAGCAGTACTTC. Full variable domain (remainder filled in from reference TRBV5-8 and TRBJ2-7): EAGVTQSPTHLIKTRGQQATLRCSPISGHTSVYWYQQALGLGLQFLLWYDEGEERNRGNFPPRFSGRQFPNYSSELNVNALELEDSALYLCASSRAGTGREQYFGPGTRLTVT.

The genes are TRBV5-1 and TRBJ1-4; D is possibly TRBD1 (5 bases). V lost 0 bases and J 0 bases, leaving 18 bases between the germline ends. The V gene's germline CDR1 is SGHRS and CDR2 YFSETQ. The CDR3 is 19 residues long. CDR3 nucleotides: TGCGCCAGCAGCTTGGGACTACGGGGACTGGGGTCAACTAATGAAAAACTGTTTTTT. Amino acids: CASSLGLRGLGSTNEKLFF.

The V and J genes are TRBV3-1 (or the pseudogene TRBV3-2) and TRBJ2-3, with D perhaps TRBD1 (6 bases). Germline V gene lookup returns CDR1 LGHDT and CDR2 YNNKEL (reference sequence). Between the trimmed V and J ends, which lost 0 bases and 1 base, there was a span of 11 bases. The CDR3 has 16 residues. CDR3 residues: CASSQDMGAGTDTQYF. Written as DNA, the CDR3 is TGTGCCAGCAGCCAAGATATGGGGGCTGGCACAGATACGCAGTATTTT.

This chain connects TRBV5-1 to TRBJ2-6; possibly TRBD2 for D (5 bases). V was clipped by 2 bases and J by 0 bases, with 12 bases between them. CDR1 and CDR2 from the germline V gene are SGHRS and YFSETQ. The CDR3 loop spans 17 amino acids. In nucleotides, the CDR3 is TGCGCCAGCAGCTTACGAGGGCCGAACTCTGGGGCCAACGTCCTGACTTTC. Its translation is CASSLRGPNSGANVLTF.

The sample holds a few counts of this clone. The chain employs TRBV19 and TRBJ1-5; D unclear. The V and J ends lost 6 bases and 0 bases respectively, with 12 bases between them. Germline CDR1 reads LNHDA; CDR2 reads SQIVND (reference sequence). CDR3 size: 15 residues. The DNA for the CDR3 is TGTGCCAGTAGCCCAGTGAGGCCTAGCAATCAGCCCCAGCATTTT. Translated, it gives CASSPVRPSNQPQHF.

The CDR3, as DNA: TGTGCCAGCATTAGACAGACTAACACTGAAGCTTTCTTT. Its translation: CASIRQTNTEAFF. The chain uses TRBV5-6 and TRBJ1-1, with a weak D call TRBD1 (5 bases). CDR1 SGHDT and CDR2 YYEEEE come from the germline V gene. Trimming took off 6 bases at V and 2 bases at J, with 11 bases between the two ends. There are 13 residues in the CDR3.

V and J are TRBV5-1 and TRBJ1-2, with TRBD1 identical over 8 bases. The germline V gene has CDR1 SGHRS and CDR2 YFSETQ. The V gene end was trimmed by 3 bases and the J gene end by 2 bases; junction bases not matched to a gene: 3. This CDR3 has 14 amino acids. CDR3 sequence reads: CASSSAGGNYGYTF. CDR3 coding DNA: TGCGCCAGCAGCTCCGCAGGGGGCAACTATGGCTACACCTTC.

The J gene is TRBJ1-1, the V gene TRBV28, with a tentative D call TRBD1 (6 bases). Trimming pared 3 bases from V and 5 bases from J, leaving 13 bases between. This CDR3 region has 14 residues. CDR1 is MDHEN and CDR2 is SYDVKM in the germline V gene. The CDR3 coding sequence is TGTGCCAGCAGTTTGGCAGACCAGGGGACTGAAGCTTTCTTT. Translated: CASSLADQGTEAFF.

In its sample, this clone was seen a few times. The rearrangement links TRBV7-8 to TRBJ2-3, with D possibly being TRBD1 (5 bases). CDR1 and CDR2 from the germline V gene are SGHVS and FQNEAQ. The length of the CDR3 is 14 residues. Trimming left V 5 bases short and J 2 bases short, with 11 bases between. CDR3 region: CASSQRTHTDTQYF. CDR3 in DNA: TGTGCCAGCAGCCAGAGGACACACACAGATACGCAGTATTTT.

This chain uses TRBV29-1 with TRBJ1-1; D ambiguous. V lost 6 bases and J 4 bases, leaving 9 bases between the germline ends. Germline loops: CDR1 SQVTM, CDR2 ANQGSEA. The CDR3 contains 11 residues. CDR3 in DNA: TGCAGCGTCACCCCTACCACTGAAGCTTTCTTT. Residues: CSVTPTTEAFF. Filled out from reference TRBV29-1 and TRBJ1-1, the complete variable domain reads SAVISQKPSRDICQRGTSLTIQCQVDSQVTMMFWYRQQPGQSLTLIATANQGSEATYESGFVIDKFPISRPNLTFSTLTVSNMSPEDSSIYLCSVTPTTEAFFGQGTRLTVV.

This clone was detected once. CDR3 sequence (DNA): TGTGCCAGCAGCTTAAGGGACCCAGGGAGGGTGAACACTGAAGCTTTCTTT. This sequence encodes CASSLRDPGRVNTEAFF. V gene TRBV7-3 combines with J gene TRBJ1-1, with a possible D match to TRBD1 (5 bases). Germline values: CDR1 SGHTA, CDR2 FQGTGA. The CDR3 contains 17 residues. The V and J ends lost 1 base and 0 bases respectively, with 15 bases between them.

V gene TRBV2 combines with J gene TRBJ1-2; 9 nucleotides agree with TRBD1. V was pared by 3 bases and J by 7 bases, with 12 bases of the junction left unmatched. Germline CDR1 reads SNHLY; CDR2 reads FYNNEI. The CDR3 spans 16 residues. The CDR3 nucleotides are TGTGCCAGCAGTGAGAGGACAGGGGATGGGAGGGGTGGCTACACCTTC. Translating gives CASSERTGDGRGGYTF.

This clone has just a few counts. The genes are TRBV19 and TRBJ2-6; a weak D match, TRBD2 (5 bases). Germline assignment: CDR1 LNHDA and CDR2 SQIVND (reference sequence). Trimming shortened V by 3 bases and J by 2 bases, and 11 bases separated the two germline ends. CDR3 size: 16 residues. CDR3 nucleotide sequence: TGTGCCAGTAGTATGGGTTACGGGACTGGGGCCAACGTCCTGACTTTC. It specifies CASSMGYGTGANVLTF.

The rearrangement uses TRBV7-3 and TRBJ1-1; TRBD1 matches at 8 bases. V lost 6 bases, J lost 4 bases, and 7 bases stayed unmatched. This CDR3 comprises 14 residues. Germline lookup yields CDR1 SGHTA and CDR2 FQGTGA. CDR3 nucleotides: TGTGCCAGCAGGCGAGACAGGGGAAGCACTGAAGCTTTCTTT. Translated: CASRRDRGSTEAFF.

The chain uses TRBV5-4 and TRBJ2-1; 7 bases agree with TRBD2. Germline CDR1 is SGHNT and CDR2 is YYREEE (reference sequence). V was pared by 4 bases and J by 4 bases, with 5 bases of the junction left unmatched. The CDR3 is made up of 14 amino acids. The CDR3: CASSEWGGYNEQFF. The CDR3 DNA is TGTGCCAGCAGCGAGTGGGGGGGATACAATGAGCAGTTCTTC.

The genes are TRBV7-9 and TRBJ2-3; TRBD1 agrees at 7 bases. Germline CDR1 SEHNR, CDR2 FQNEAQ (reference sequence). The CDR3 has 16 amino acids. Unmatched junction bases numbered 8, after V lost 4 bases and J lost 1 base. This CDR3 is CASSYQTGKGTDTQYF. The CDR3 DNA reads as TGTGCCAGCAGCTACCAGACAGGGAAGGGCACAGATACGCAGTATTTT.